This T cell receptor beta chain was captured in a study of blood T cell repertoires in COVID-19. Turning to the study itself: Sites in the United States, Italy and Spain provided acute and convalescent COVID-19 samples.

The authors' processing: From reference gene primer amplification, estimates of nucleated cell counts were derived. TCRdb keeps only in-frame clones here, not all; method: immunoSEQ multiplex PCR. V, J and clone size reflect that table, while D and trimming were determined from the DNA. The table has about 70,000 clones, approximately 89% seen once. This CDR3 region has 13 residues. With 4 bases removed from V and 5 bases from J, the gap between germline ends came to 10 bases. CDR1 is SGHNT and CDR2 is YYREEE in the germline V gene (reference sequence). The receptor was isolated from a human donor in a cohort sampled during active COVID-19. This chain links TRBV5-4 with TRBJ2-1; no firm D call. The specimen was peripheral blood. CDR3 nucleotide sequence: TGTGCCAGCAGCCCATCCCAGGACAATGAGCAGTTCTTC. It encodes CASSPSQDNEQFF. Drawing the rest from reference TRBV5-4 and TRBJ2-1, the complete variable domain is ETGVTQSPTHLIKTRGQQVTLRCSSQSGHNTVSWYQQALGQGPQFIFQYYREEENGRGNFPPRFSGLQFPNYSSELNVNALELDDSALYLCASSPSQDNEQFFGPGTRLTVL.